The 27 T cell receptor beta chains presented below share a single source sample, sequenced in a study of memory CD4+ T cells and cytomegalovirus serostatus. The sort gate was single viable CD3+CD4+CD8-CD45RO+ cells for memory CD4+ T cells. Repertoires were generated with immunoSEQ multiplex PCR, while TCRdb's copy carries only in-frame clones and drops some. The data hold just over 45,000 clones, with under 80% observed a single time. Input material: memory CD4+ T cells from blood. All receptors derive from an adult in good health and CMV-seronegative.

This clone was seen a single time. CDR3 sequence: CASSTRSAGRGSYNEQFF. CDR3 DNA: TGTGCCAGCTCAACAAGGTCGGCAGGCCGAGGGTCCTACAATGAGCAGTTCTTC. V usage is TRBV18 and J usage is TRBJ2-1, with a weak D call TRBD2 (5 bases). V lost 5 bases and J 1 base, leaving 21 bases between the germline ends. The CDR3 runs to 18 residues. Looked up from germline, CDR1 is KGHSH and CDR2 is LQKENI.

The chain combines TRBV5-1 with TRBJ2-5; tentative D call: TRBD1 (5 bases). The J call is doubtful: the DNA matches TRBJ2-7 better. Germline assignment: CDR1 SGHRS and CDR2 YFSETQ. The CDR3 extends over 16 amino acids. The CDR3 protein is CASSLALTAHSYEQYF. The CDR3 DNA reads TGCGCCAGCAGCTTGGCCCTGACAGCCCATTCCTACGAGCAGTACTTC.

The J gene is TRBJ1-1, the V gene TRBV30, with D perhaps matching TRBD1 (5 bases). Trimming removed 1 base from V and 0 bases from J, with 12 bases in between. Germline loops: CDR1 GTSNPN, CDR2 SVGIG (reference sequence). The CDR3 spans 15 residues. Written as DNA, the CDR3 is TGTGCCTGGAGTGGTCAGGGCCGGATGAACACTGAAGCTTTCTTT. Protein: CAWSGQGRMNTEAFF. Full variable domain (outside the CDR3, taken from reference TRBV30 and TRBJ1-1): SQTIHQWPATLVQPVGSPLSLECTVEGTSNPNLYWYRQAAGRGLQLLFYSVGIGQISSEVPQNLSASRPQDRQFILSSKKLLLSDSGFYLCAWSGQGRMNTEAFFGQGTRLTVV.

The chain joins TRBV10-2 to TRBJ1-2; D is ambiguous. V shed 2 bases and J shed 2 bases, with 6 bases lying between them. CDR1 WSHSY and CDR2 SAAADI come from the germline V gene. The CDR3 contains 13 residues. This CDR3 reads CASSEEGNYGYTF. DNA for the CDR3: TGCGCCAGCAGTGAGGAGGGAAACTATGGCTACACCTTC.

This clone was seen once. The CDR3: CASIHLGGNTIYF. CDR3 DNA sequence: TGTGCCAGTATCCACTTGGGTGGAAACACCATATATTTT. The chain has TRBV19 and TRBJ1-3, with unresolved D. CDR3 length equals 13 residues. Germline CDR1 reads LNHDA; CDR2 reads SQIVND (reference sequence). V was clipped by 7 bases and J by 3 bases, with 10 bases between them.

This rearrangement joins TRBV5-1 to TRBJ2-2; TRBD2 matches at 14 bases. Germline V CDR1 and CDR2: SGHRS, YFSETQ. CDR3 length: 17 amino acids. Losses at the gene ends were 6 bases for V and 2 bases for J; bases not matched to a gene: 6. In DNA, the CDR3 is TGCGCCAGCACCGAAGGACTAGCGGGGGGTAACACCGGGGAGCTGTTTTTT. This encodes CASTEGLAGGNTGELFF. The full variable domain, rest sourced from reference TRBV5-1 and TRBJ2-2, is KAGVTQTPRYLIKTRGQQVTLSCSPISGHRSVSWYQQTPGQGLQFLFEYFSETQRNKGNFPGRFSGRQFSNSRSEMNVSTLELGDSALYLCASTEGLAGGNTGELFFGEGSRLTVL.

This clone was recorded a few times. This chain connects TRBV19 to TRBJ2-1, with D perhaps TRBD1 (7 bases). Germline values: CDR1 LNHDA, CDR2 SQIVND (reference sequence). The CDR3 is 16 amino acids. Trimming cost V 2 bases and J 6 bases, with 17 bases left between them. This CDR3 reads CASSIIGGGGANEQFF. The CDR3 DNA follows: TGTGCCAGTAGTATAATAGGAGGAGGGGGCGCCAATGAGCAGTTCTTC. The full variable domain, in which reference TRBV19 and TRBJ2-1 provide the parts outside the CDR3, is DGGITQSPKYLFRKEGQNVTLSCEQNLNHDAMYWYRQDPGQGLRLIYYSQIVNDFQKGDIAEGYSVSREKKESFPLTVTSAQKNPTAFYLCASSIIGGGGANEQFFGPGTRLTVL.

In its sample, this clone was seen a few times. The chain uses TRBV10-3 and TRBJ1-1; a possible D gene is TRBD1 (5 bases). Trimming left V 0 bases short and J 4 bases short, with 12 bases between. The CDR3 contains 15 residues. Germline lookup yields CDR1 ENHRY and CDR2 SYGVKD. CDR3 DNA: TGTGCCATCAGTGAGTCTAACCAGGGCGGCACTGAAGCTTTCTTT. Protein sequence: CAISESNQGGTEAFF.

The CDR3 bases are TGTGCCAGCAGCGTAACCGGGATTAATGAAAAACTGTTTTTT. It encodes CASSVTGINEKLFF. The chain recombines TRBV9 with TRBJ1-4; no firm D call. Trimming removed 1 base at V and 4 bases at J, with 8 bases between. The germline V gene encodes CDR1 SGDLS and CDR2 YYNGEE. The CDR3 has 14 residues.

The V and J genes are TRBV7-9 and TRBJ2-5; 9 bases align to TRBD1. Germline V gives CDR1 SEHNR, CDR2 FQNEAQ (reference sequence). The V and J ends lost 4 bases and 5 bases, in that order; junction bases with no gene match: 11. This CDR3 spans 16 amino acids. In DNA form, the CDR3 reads TGTGCCAGCAGCTCGCCGGGACAGGGAAAAGTTGAGACCCAGTACTTC. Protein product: CASSSPGQGKVETQYF.

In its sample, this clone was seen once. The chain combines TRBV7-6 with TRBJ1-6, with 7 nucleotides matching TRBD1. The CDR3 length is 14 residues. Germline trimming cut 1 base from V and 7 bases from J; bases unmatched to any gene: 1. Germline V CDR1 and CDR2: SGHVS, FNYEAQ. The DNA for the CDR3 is TGTGCCAGCAGCTTAGAGGGACAGAATTCACCCCTCCACTTT. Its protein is CASSLEGQNSPLHF.

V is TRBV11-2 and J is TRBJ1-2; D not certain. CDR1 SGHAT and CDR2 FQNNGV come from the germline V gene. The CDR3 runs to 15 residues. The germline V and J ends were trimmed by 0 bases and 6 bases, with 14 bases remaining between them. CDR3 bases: TGTGCCAGCAGCTTAGAGTTAGCGGCCTACGATGGCTACACCTTC. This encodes CASSLELAAYDGYTF.

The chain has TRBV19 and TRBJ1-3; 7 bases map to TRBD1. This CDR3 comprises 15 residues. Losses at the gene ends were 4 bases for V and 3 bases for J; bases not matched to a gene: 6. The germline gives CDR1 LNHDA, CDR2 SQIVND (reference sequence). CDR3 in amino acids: CASSTRGQVGNTIYF. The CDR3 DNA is TGTGCCAGTAGTACGAGGGGGCAAGTTGGAAACACCATATATTTT.

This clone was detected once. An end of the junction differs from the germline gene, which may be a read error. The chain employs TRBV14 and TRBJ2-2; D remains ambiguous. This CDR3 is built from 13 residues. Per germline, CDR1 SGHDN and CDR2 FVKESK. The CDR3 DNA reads TGTGCCACCAGCCCACGATGGACCGGGGAGCTGTTTTTT. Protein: CATSPRWTGELFF.

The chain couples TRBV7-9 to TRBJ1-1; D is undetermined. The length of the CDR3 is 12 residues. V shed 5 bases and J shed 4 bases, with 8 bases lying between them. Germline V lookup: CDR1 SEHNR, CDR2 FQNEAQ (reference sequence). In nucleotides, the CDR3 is TGTGCCAGCAGCATAGACATCACTGAAGCTTTCTTT. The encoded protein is CASSIDITEAFF.

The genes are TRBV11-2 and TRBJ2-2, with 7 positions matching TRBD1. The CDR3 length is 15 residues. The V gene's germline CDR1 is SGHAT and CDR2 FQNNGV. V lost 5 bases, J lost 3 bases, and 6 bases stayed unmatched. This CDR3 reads CASSVGQIYTGELFF. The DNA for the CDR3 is TGTGCCAGCAGCGTGGGACAGATTTACACCGGGGAGCTGTTTTTT. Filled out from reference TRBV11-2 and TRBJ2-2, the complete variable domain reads EAGVAQSPRYKIIEKRQSVAFWCNPISGHATLYWYQQILGQGPKLLIQFQNNGVVDDSQLPKDRFSAERLKGVDSTLKIQPAKLEDSAVYLCASSVGQIYTGELFFGEGSRLTVL.

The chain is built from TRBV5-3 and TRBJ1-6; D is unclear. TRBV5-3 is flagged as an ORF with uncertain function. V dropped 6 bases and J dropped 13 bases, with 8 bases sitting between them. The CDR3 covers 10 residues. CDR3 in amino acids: CARKRDPLHF. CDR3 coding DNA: TGTGCCAGAAAACGTGATCCCCTCCACTTT.

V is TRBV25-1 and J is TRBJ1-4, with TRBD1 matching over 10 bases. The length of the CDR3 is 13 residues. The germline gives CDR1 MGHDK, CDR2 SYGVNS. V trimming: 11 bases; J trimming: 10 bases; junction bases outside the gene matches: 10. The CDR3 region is CAASRDRGGKLFF. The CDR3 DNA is TGTGCCGCCTCCAGGGACAGGGGCGGAAAACTGTTTTTT.

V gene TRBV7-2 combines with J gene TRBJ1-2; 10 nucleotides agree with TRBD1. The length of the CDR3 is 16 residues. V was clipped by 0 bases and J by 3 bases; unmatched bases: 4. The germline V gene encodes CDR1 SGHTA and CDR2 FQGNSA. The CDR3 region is CASSLAGQGFYYGYTF. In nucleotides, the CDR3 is TGTGCCAGCAGCTTAGCGGGACAGGGGTTCTACTATGGCTACACCTTC.

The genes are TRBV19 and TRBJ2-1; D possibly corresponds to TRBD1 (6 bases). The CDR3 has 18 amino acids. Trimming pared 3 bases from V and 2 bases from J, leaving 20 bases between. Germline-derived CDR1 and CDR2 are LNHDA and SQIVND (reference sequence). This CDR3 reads CASSIDRPHRRTYNEQFF. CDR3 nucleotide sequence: TGTGCCAGTAGTATCGACAGGCCTCACCGACGGACCTACAATGAGCAGTTCTTC.

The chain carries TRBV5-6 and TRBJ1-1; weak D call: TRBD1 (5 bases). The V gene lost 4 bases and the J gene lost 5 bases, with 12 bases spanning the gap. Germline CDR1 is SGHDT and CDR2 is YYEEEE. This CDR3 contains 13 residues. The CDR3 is CASSPMGRTEAFF. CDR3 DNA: TGTGCCAGCAGCCCCATGGGGCGGACTGAAGCTTTCTTT.

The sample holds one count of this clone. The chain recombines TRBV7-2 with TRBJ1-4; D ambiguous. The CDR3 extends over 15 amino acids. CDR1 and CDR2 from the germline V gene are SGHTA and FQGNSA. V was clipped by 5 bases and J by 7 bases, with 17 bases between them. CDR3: CASSPSFSWGEKLFF. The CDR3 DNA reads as TGTGCCAGCAGCCCCTCCTTCTCCTGGGGTGAAAAACTGTTTTTT.

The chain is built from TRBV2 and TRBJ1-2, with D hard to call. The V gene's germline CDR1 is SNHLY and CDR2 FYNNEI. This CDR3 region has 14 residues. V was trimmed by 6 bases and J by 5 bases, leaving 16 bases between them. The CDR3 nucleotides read TGTGCCAGCAGGAGCCTGGCACAAGGGTATGGCTACACCTTC. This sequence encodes CASRSLAQGYGYTF.

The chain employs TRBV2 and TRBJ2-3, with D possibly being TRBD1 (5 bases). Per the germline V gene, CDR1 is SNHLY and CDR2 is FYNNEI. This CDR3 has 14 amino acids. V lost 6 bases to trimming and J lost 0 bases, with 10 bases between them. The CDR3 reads CASREQASTDTQYF. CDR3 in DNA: TGTGCCAGCAGGGAACAGGCTAGCACAGATACGCAGTATTTT.

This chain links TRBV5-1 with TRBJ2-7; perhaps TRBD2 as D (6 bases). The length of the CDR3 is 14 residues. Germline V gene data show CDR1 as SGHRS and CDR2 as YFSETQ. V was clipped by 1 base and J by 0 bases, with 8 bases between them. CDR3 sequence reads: CASSLWGVSYEQYF. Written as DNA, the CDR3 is TGCGCCAGCAGCTTGTGGGGGGTCTCCTACGAGCAGTACTTC.

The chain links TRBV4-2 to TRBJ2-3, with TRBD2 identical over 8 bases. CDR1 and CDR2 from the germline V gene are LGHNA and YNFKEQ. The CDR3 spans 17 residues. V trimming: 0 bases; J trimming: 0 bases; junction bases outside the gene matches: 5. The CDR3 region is CASSQDPGGDSTDTQYF. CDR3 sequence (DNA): TGTGCCAGCAGCCAAGACCCGGGGGGGGATAGCACAGATACGCAGTATTTT.

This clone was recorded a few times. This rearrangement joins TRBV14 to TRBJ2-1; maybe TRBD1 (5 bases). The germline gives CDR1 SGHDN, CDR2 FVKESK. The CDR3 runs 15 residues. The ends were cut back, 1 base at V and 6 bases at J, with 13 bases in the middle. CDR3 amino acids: CASSQVGPRTNEQFF. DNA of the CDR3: TGTGCCAGCAGCCAAGTGGGGCCTAGAACCAATGAGCAGTTCTTC.